Sequencing of this T cell receptor (beta chain) was carried out in a study of regulatory T cells in long-lasting Graves disease. Time point here: persistent/refractory GD, antithyroid drugs over 5 years with positive TRAb. There was RNA extracted from PBMCs, and the TCR library was made from it. General study results and limits: TRBV28, TRBJ1-2 and TRBJ2-5 were segments that persistent disease favored. Comparison showed that persistent patients shared more public clonotypes (over 2,500) than new patients (966).

V lost 5 bases and J 8 bases, leaving 15 bases between the germline ends. The CDR3 is 13 amino acids. CDR1 and CDR2 from the germline V gene are DFQATT and SNEGSKA (reference sequence). Construction of TCR beta libraries relied on iRepertoire HTBI primers and on Arm-PCR targeting CDR3 regions. Each CDR3 protein gets one entry after TCRdb re-called the multiplex PCR reads with MiXCR. The table includes approximately 350,000 distinct CDR3 sequences, more than 20% detected once. At least ten counts were recorded for this clonotype. Its antigen is still unknown. V usage is TRBV20-1 and J usage is TRBJ1-4; possible D gene TRBD1, 5 bases. This receptor was obtained from a woman between 40 and 55 years old with Graves disease. The sequencing used peripheral blood mononuclear cells (PBMCs), collected when the disease was refractory, from a patient treated with antithyroid drugs. CDR3 amino acids: CSAQTRGGEKLFF. The DNA for the CDR3 is TGCAGTGCTCAGACTAGGGGAGGGGAAAAACTGTTTTTT.